The clone carrying this T cell receptor beta chain has a handful of counts. This sample stems from a study of blood T cell repertoires in COVID-19. V was trimmed by 3 bases and J by 3 bases, leaving 8 bases between them. The CDR3 sequence is 13 residues long. Looked up from germline, CDR1 is SGHTA and CDR2 is FQGNSA. Sequenced by immunoSEQ multiplex PCR; TCRdb stores in-frame clones only, minus some. The sample consists of about 250,000 clones, nearly 90% of them appearing once. The chain couples TRBV7-2 to TRBJ1-2; D is ambiguous. The TCR was taken from a man aged 18 to 29 with active or convalescent COVID-19. The material sequenced was peripheral blood. CDR3 coding DNA: TGTGCCAGCAGCTTCGAGGCGGACTATGGCTACACCTTC. As protein: CASSFEADYGYTF.